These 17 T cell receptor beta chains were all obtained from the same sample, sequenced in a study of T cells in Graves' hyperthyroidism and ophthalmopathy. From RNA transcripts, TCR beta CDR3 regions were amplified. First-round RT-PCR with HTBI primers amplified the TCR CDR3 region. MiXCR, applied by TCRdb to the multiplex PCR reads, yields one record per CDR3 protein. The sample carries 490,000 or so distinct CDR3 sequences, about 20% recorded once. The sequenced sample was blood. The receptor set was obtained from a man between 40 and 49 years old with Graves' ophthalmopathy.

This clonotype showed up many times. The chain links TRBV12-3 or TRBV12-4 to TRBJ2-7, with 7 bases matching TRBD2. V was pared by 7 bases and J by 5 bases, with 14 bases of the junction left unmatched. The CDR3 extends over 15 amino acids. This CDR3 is CASTTQAGSSDEQYF. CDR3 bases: TGTGCCAGCACCACTCAAGCGGGGAGCAGCGACGAGCAGTACTTC.

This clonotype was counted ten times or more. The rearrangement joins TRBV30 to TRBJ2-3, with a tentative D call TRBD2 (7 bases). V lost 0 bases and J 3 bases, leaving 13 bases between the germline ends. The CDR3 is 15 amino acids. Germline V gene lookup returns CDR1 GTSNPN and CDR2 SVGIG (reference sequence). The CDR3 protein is CAWSVPAGTTDTQYF. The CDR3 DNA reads TGTGCCTGGAGTGTACCAGCGGGGACAACAGATACGCAGTATTTT.

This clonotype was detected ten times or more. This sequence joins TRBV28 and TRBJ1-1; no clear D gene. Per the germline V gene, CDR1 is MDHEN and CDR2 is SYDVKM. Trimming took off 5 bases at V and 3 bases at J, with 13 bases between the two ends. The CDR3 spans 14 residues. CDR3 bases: TGTGCCAGCAGTCCAAGGGAAGCAGACACTGAAGCTTTCTTT. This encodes CASSPREADTEAFF.

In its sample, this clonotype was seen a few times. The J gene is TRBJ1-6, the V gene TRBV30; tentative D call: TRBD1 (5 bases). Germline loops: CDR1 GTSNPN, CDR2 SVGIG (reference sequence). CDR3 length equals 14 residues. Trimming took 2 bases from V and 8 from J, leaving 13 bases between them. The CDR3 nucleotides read TGTGCCTGGAGTCCTAATGGGGGTCATTCACCCCTCCACTTT. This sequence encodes CAWSPNGGHSPLHF.

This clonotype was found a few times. The CDR3 nucleotides read TGTGCCAGCAGTTTAGGGGGAGGGGACAGGGTGGACTATGGCTACACCTTC. It encodes CASSLGGGDRVDYGYTF. The gene calls are TRBV12-3 or TRBV12-4 and TRBJ1-2; TRBD1 aligns across 9 bases. With V trimmed by 1 base and J by 3 bases, 9 bases remained unmatched. The CDR3 totals 17 residues.

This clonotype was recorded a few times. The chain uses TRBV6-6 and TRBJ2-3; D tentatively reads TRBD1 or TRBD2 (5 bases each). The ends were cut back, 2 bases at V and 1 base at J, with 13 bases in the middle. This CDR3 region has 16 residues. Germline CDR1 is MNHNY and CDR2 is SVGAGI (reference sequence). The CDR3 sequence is CASSYTGRKGTDTQYF. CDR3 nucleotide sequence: TGTGCCAGCAGTTACACGGGACGGAAAGGCACAGATACGCAGTATTTT.

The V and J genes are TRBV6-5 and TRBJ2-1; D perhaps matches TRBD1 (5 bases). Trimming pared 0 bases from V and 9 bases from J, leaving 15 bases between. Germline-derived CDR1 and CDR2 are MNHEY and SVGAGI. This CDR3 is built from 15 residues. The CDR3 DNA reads TGTGCCAGCAGTTACTCGGGCCCGCAGCAGGGTGAGCAGTTCTTC. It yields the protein CASSYSGPQQGEQFF.

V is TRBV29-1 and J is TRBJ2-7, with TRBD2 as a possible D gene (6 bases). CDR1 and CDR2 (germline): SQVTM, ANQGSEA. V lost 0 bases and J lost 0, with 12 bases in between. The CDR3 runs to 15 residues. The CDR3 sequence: CSVEEEGIDSYEQYF. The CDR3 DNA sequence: TGCAGCGTTGAAGAGGAGGGGATCGACTCCTACGAGCAGTACTTC.

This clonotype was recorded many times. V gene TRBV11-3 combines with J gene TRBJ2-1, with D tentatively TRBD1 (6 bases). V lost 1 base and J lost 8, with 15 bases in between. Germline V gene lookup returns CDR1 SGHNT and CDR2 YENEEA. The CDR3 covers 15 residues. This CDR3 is CASSLGRGSGDEQFF. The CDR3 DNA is TGTGCCAGCAGCTTAGGCAGGGGTAGTGGGGATGAGCAGTTCTTC. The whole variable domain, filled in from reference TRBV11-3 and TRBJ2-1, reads EAGVVQSPRYKIIEKKQPVAFWCNPISGHNTLYWYLQNLGQGPELLIRYENEEAVDDSQLPKDRFSAERLKGVDSTLKIQPAELGDSAVYLCASSLGRGSGDEQFFGPGTRLTVL.

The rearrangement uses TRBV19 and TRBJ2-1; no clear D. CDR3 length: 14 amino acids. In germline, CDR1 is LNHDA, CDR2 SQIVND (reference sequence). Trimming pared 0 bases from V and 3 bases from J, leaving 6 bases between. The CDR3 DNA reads TGTGCCAGTAGTATAGACAGTAACTACAATGAGCAGTTCTTC. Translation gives CASSIDSNYNEQFF.

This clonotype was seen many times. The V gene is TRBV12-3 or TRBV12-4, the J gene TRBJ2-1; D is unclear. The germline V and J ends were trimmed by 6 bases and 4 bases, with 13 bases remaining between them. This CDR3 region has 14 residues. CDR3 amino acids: CASSFGGEYNEQFF. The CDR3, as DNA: TGTGCCAGCAGCTTTGGTGGAGAGTACAATGAGCAGTTCTTC.

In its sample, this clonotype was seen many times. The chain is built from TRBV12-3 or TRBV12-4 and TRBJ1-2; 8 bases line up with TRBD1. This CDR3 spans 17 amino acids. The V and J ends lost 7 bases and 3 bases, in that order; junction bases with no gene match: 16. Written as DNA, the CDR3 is TGTGCCAGCACCATCTACCCTAAGGGACAGGCAGACTATGGCTACACCTTC. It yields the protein CASTIYPKGQADYGYTF.

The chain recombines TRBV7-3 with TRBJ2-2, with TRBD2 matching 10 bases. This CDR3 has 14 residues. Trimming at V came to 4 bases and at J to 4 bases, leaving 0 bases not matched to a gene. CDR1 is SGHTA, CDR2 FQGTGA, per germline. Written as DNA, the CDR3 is TGTGCCAGCAGCTGGACTAGCGGCACCGGGGAGCTGTTTTTT. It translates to CASSWTSGTGELFF.

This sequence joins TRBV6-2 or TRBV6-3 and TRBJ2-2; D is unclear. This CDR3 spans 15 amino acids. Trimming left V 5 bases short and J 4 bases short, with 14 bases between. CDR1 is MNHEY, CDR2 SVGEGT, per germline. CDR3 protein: CASSGVVGTTGELFF. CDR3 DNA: TGTGCCAGCAGTGGCGTAGTGGGAACCACCGGGGAGCTGTTTTTT.

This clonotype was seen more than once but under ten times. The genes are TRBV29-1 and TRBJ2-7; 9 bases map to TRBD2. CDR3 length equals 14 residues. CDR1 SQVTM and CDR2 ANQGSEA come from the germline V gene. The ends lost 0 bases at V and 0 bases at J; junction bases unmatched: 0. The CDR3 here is CSVEDSGSSYEQYF. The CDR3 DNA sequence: TGCAGCGTTGAAGATAGCGGGAGCTCCTACGAGCAGTACTTC.

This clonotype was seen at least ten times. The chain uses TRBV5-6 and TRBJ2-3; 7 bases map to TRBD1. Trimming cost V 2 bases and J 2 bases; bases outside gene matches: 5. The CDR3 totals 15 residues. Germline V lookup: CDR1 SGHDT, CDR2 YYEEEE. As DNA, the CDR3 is TGTGCCAGCAGCTTCTCGGGACAGTACACAGATACGCAGTATTTT. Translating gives CASSFSGQYTDTQYF. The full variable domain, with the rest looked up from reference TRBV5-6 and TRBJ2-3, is DAGVTQSPTHLIKTRGQQVTLRCSPKSGHDTVSWYQQALGQGPQFIFQYYEEEERQRGNFPDRFSGHQFPNYSSELNVNALLLGDSALYLCASSFSGQYTDTQYFGPGTRLTVL.

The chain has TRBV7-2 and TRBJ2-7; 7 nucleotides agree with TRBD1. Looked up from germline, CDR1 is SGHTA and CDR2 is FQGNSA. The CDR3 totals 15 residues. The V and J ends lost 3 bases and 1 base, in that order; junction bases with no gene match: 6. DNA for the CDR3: TGTGCCAGCAGCTTCCGACAGGGAATATCCTACGAGCAGTACTTC. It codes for CASSFRQGISYEQYF.